The 32 T cell receptor beta chains presented below share a single source sample, sequenced in a study of blood T cell repertoires in COVID-19. Using immunoSEQ multiplex PCR, the repertoire was profiled, and TCRdb retains in-frame clones only, with some absent. The sample shows roughly 280,000 clones, approximately 91% of them seen only once. The specimen sequenced was peripheral blood. Receptors originate from a woman aged 25-40 years with COVID-19, enrolled during active disease.

In DNA, the CDR3 is TGTGCCAGCCTCCCCTCCCGGGGACAGCCCCAGCATTTT. This gives the protein CASLPSRGQPQHF. The V gene is TRBV6-6, the J gene TRBJ1-5; D is unclear. From germline, CDR1 is MNHNY and CDR2 SVGAGI (reference sequence). The CDR3 contains 13 residues. Trimming removed 8 bases at V and 7 bases at J, with 15 bases between.

This chain uses TRBV28 with TRBJ1-2; 10 nucleotides match TRBD1. The CDR3 extends over 14 amino acids. Germline loops: CDR1 MDHEN, CDR2 SYDVKM. V was pared by 6 bases and J by 5 bases, with 6 bases of the junction left unmatched. The CDR3 bases are TGTGCCAGCAGAGGGACAGGGGTGGGATATGGCTACACCTTC. Amino acids: CASRGTGVGYGYTF.

The chain has TRBV15 and TRBJ1-4; no clear D. In germline, CDR1 is LNHNV, CDR2 YYDKDF (reference sequence). CDR3 length: 13 amino acids. V was shortened by 1 base and J by 6 bases, with 6 bases between the two germline ends. The CDR3 loop is CATSRGLDEKLFF. The CDR3 DNA follows: TGTGCCACCAGCAGAGGACTGGATGAAAAACTGTTTTTT.

This clone is a singleton in its sample. The chain carries TRBV19 and TRBJ2-7, with unresolved D. The V gene lost 4 bases and the J gene lost 4 bases, with 14 bases spanning the gap. Germline values: CDR1 LNHDA, CDR2 SQIVND (reference sequence). CDR3 length equals 14 residues. This CDR3 is CASSTVSLSYEQYF. CDR3 nucleotides: TGTGCCAGTAGTACGGTATCCCTTAGTTACGAGCAGTACTTC.

This clone was found many times. The gene calls are TRBV5-5 and TRBJ1-1; D remains unclear. Germline V lookup: CDR1 SGHKS, CDR2 YYEKEE (reference sequence). Trimming removed 0 bases at V and 4 bases at J, with 10 bases between. CDR3 length equals 14 residues. Here the CDR3 reads CASSLDSRGTEAFF. The CDR3 nucleotides are TGTGCCAGCAGCTTGGACAGCCGGGGCACTGAAGCTTTCTTT.

J is TRBJ1-4 and V is TRBV9; D is unclear. Trimming stripped 4 bases from V and 5 bases from J, with 12 bases between. The CDR3 length is 14 residues. CDR1 is SGDLS, CDR2 YYNGEE, per germline. The CDR3 DNA reads as TGTGCCAGCAGCACCCCAGGCTTAAATGAAAAACTGTTTTTT. Translation: CASSTPGLNEKLFF.

This clone was counted only a few times. The V call is TRBV24-1, the J call TRBJ1-4; D remains unclear. The CDR3 spans 14 residues. V was trimmed by 3 bases and J by 5 bases, leaving 9 bases between them. Germline loops: CDR1 KGHDR, CDR2 SFDVKD. CDR3: CATSDGGLNEKLFF. The CDR3 DNA reads TGTGCCACCAGTGATGGAGGGCTCAATGAAAAACTGTTTTTT.

The count of this clone is one. V is TRBV27 and J is TRBJ1-1; D not certain. The CDR3 sequence is 14 residues long. Deletions cut 8 bases from V and 4 bases from J, with 17 bases between. Germline CDR1 MNHEY, CDR2 SMNVEV (reference sequence). Written as DNA, the CDR3 is TGTGCCAGCGGAACTAGGGTCCTTAGCACTGAAGCTTTCTTT. Protein product: CASGTRVLSTEAFF.

The chain couples TRBV15 to TRBJ2-5; perhaps TRBD2 as D (6 bases). Deletions cut 0 bases from V and 5 bases from J, with 16 bases between. Germline-derived CDR1 and CDR2 are LNHNV and YYDKDF (reference sequence). The CDR3 consists of 16 residues. The CDR3 region has the DNA TGTGCCACCAGCAGAGATCTCGCGGAGGGGCGGGAGACCCAGTACTTC. Its translation is CATSRDLAEGRETQYF.

This clone showed up just once. This chain links TRBV24-1 with TRBJ1-5, with 7 bases aligning to TRBD1. The CDR3 length is 17 residues. Germline V gene sequence: CDR1 KGHDR, CDR2 SFDVKD. Trimming cost V 3 bases and J 5 bases; bases outside gene matches: 12. CDR3: CATSDPRLIQGDQPQHF. CDR3 in DNA: TGTGCCACCAGTGATCCGCGGCTAATCCAGGGGGATCAGCCCCAGCATTTT.

The chain joins TRBV12-5 to TRBJ1-1, with a possible D match to TRBD1 (6 bases). V was trimmed by 7 bases and J by 1 base, leaving 10 bases between them. CDR3 length: 13 amino acids. Germline CDR1 LGHNT, CDR2 FRNRAP. This CDR3 reads CASARTENTEAFF. In nucleotides, the CDR3 is TGTGCTAGTGCCCGGACAGAGAACACTGAAGCTTTCTTT.

This sequence joins TRBV3-1 (or the pseudogene TRBV3-2) and TRBJ1-5; unclear D gene. V lost 1 base, J lost 4 bases, and 11 bases lay in between. The CDR3 is made up of 15 amino acids. The V gene's germline CDR1 is LGHDT and CDR2 YNNKEL (reference sequence). The CDR3 protein is CASSQGSTVNQPQHF. The CDR3 DNA reads TGTGCCAGCAGCCAAGGTTCCACTGTAAATCAGCCCCAGCATTTT.

V gene TRBV9 combines with J gene TRBJ1-6, with D uncertain. This CDR3 has 13 residues. Looked up from germline, CDR1 is SGDLS and CDR2 is YYNGEE. V lost 2 bases to trimming and J lost 8 bases, with 8 bases between them. The CDR3 loop is CASSVRFDSPLHF. CDR3 sequence (DNA): TGTGCCAGCAGCGTGAGGTTTGATTCACCCCTCCACTTT.

V usage is TRBV10-3 and J usage is TRBJ2-7; TRBD2 matches 11 bases. V was clipped by 5 bases and J by 5 bases; unmatched bases: 17. The CDR3 is 18 residues long. The germline V gene encodes CDR1 ENHRY and CDR2 SYGVKD. DNA of the CDR3: TGTGCCATCAGTCGCCGGGACAGGGTGTTAGCGGGAGGGAACGAGCAGTACTTC. This gives the protein CAISRRDRVLAGGNEQYF.

DNA for the CDR3: TGTGCCAGAAGCTCGGACAGGGGGTCTACTAACTATGGCTACACCTTC. It specifies CARSSDRGSTNYGYTF. The rearrangement uses TRBV5-3 and TRBJ1-2; 10 nucleotides line up with TRBD1. TRBV5-3 is reported as an ORF; its role is uncertain. The V gene end was trimmed by 3 bases and the J gene end by 0 bases; junction bases not matched to a gene: 5. The CDR3 has 16 amino acids.

The chain combines TRBV2 with TRBJ2-3, with 7 bases lining up with TRBD1. CDR1 SNHLY and CDR2 FYNNEI come from the germline V gene. CDR3 length: 15 residues. Germline trimming cut 1 base from V and 5 bases from J; bases unmatched to any gene: 6. CDR3 protein: CASSEGAGGRDTQYF. In nucleotides, the CDR3 is TGTGCCAGCAGTGAAGGAGCAGGGGGACGAGATACGCAGTATTTT.

This chain joins TRBV9 and TRBJ1-4, with TRBD1 identical over 8 bases. CDR1 SGDLS and CDR2 YYNGEE come from the germline V gene. The CDR3 spans 15 residues. Losses at the gene ends were 3 bases for V and 8 bases for J; bases not matched to a gene: 9. CDR3 DNA: TGTGCCAGCAGCGATACCGGGACAGGCTTCGAAAAACTGTTTTTT. It translates to CASSDTGTGFEKLFF.

The CDR3 loop reads CATSRDAGRANEQFF. In nucleotides, the CDR3 is TGTGCCACCAGCAGAGATGCCGGGAGGGCCAATGAGCAGTTCTTC. The rearrangement joins TRBV15 to TRBJ2-1; TRBD2 agrees at 8 bases. Germline V gene sequence: CDR1 LNHNV, CDR2 YYDKDF (reference sequence). V shed 0 bases, J shed 6 bases, and the junction held 4 bases outside the gene matches. This CDR3 spans 15 amino acids.

This clone appeared a few times. This chain connects TRBV10-3 to TRBJ1-6; D possibly corresponds to TRBD1 (6 bases). With 6 bases removed from V and 7 bases from J, the gap between germline ends came to 10 bases. The CDR3 loop spans 13 amino acids. Germline CDR1 ENHRY, CDR2 SYGVKD. CDR3 nucleotide sequence: TGTGCCATCAGCGACAGGACCAATTCACCCCTCCACTTT. This translates into CAISDRTNSPLHF.

The chain has TRBV14 and TRBJ1-2; D perhaps matches TRBD1 (5 bases). V was shortened by 4 bases and J by 0 bases, with 15 bases between the two germline ends. This CDR3 region has 16 residues. The V gene's germline CDR1 is SGHDN and CDR2 FVKESK. CDR3 nucleotide sequence: TGTGCCAGCAGCCTCACCCCGGTGACAGCTAACTATGGCTACACCTTC. Its protein is CASSLTPVTANYGYTF.

This clone was seen just once. This chain connects TRBV28 to TRBJ2-5; the match to TRBD1 covers 7 bases. Germline CDR1 is MDHEN and CDR2 is SYDVKM. The CDR3 is 16 residues long. V lost 1 base and J lost 1; bases outside the gene matches: 6. The CDR3: CASSLYRGALQETQYF. CDR3 coding DNA: TGTGCCAGCAGTTTATACAGGGGCGCCCTCCAAGAGACCCAGTACTTC.

This chain joins TRBV6-2 or TRBV6-3 and TRBJ2-7; 8 nucleotides align to TRBD2. The CDR3 has 16 amino acids. V shed 6 bases, J shed 4 bases, and the junction held 14 bases outside the gene matches. Germline CDR1 MNHEY, CDR2 SVGEGT. CDR3 in amino acids: CASSSLYPGGRYEQYF. CDR3 DNA sequence: TGTGCCAGCAGCTCCCTCTACCCGGGGGGGAGGTACGAGCAGTACTTC.

The chain is built from TRBV25-1 and TRBJ1-1, with D unresolved. The ends were cut back, 2 bases at V and 2 bases at J, with 12 bases in the middle. This CDR3 region has 15 residues. Germline V gene data show CDR1 as MGHDK and CDR2 as SYGVNS. The CDR3, as DNA: TGTGCCAGCAGTGAACGGGTTTCGGGTAACACTGAAGCTTTCTTT. Translated, it gives CASSERVSGNTEAFF.

The table lists this clone with a few counts. The rearrangement uses TRBV27 and TRBJ1-6; 7 nucleotides align to TRBD1. This CDR3 is 15 amino acids long. Germline V gene lookup returns CDR1 MNHEY and CDR2 SMNVEV (reference sequence). The V gene end was trimmed by 6 bases and the J gene end by 5 bases; junction bases not matched to a gene: 7. For the CDR3, the DNA is TGTGCCAGCAGGCAGACAGGGTCGGATAATTCACCCCTCCACTTT. Translating it yields CASRQTGSDNSPLHF.

The chain combines TRBV4-1 with TRBJ1-6; a possible D gene is TRBD1 (5 bases). Germline CDR1 is MGHRA and CDR2 is YSYEKL. The CDR3 runs to 15 residues. The V end was cut by 0 bases, the J end by 7 bases, with 10 bases between. The CDR3 loop reads CASSQDRQLNSPLHF. DNA for the CDR3: TGCGCCAGCAGCCAAGATCGACAGCTAAATTCACCCCTCCACTTT.

The rearrangement links TRBV27 to TRBJ2-7; 14 bases align to TRBD2. CDR1 is MNHEY and CDR2 is SMNVEV in the germline V gene (reference sequence). With 5 bases clipped from V and 8 bases from J, the junction kept 5 bases outside the gene matches. This CDR3 is built from 14 residues. In DNA form, the CDR3 reads TGTGCCAGCAGTCCCGGACTAGCGGGAGGAAAGCAGTACTTC. Protein sequence: CASSPGLAGGKQYF.

The chain combines TRBV6-4 with TRBJ1-1; 8 bases are a match to TRBD1. In germline, CDR1 is MRHNA, CDR2 SNTAGT. Trimming at V came to 11 bases and at J to 6 bases, leaving 14 bases not matched to a gene. The CDR3 sequence is 14 residues long. CDR3 residues: CARKHAGGRAEAFF. CDR3 nucleotide sequence: TGTGCCCGCAAGCACGCAGGGGGCCGGGCTGAAGCTTTCTTT.

This chain connects TRBV19 to TRBJ1-6, with TRBD1 as a possible D gene (6 bases). V was clipped by 5 bases and J by 9 bases, with 11 bases between them. Germline values: CDR1 LNHDA, CDR2 SQIVND (reference sequence). The CDR3 totals 13 residues. For the CDR3, the DNA is TGTGCCAGTAGTTGGACAGTTACTTCACCCCTCCACTTT. Translating it yields CASSWTVTSPLHF.

This chain joins TRBV4-3 and TRBJ2-5; TRBD1 is a possible D gene (5 bases). The CDR3 covers 12 residues. Germline CDR1 is LGHNA and CDR2 is YSLEER. V lost 1 base and J 7 bases, leaving 7 bases between the germline ends. CDR3 protein: CASSQAQGTQYF. For the CDR3, the DNA is TGCGCCAGCAGCCAAGCCCAGGGGACCCAGTACTTC.

The chain joins TRBV5-6 to TRBJ2-3; D unclear. Deletions cut 6 bases from V and 8 bases from J, with 13 bases between. Germline assignment: CDR1 SGHDT and CDR2 YYEEEE. This CDR3 is built from 12 residues. The DNA for the CDR3 is TGTGCCAGCAACGTCGACTTACGTACGCAGTATTTT. Translated, it gives CASNVDLRTQYF.

V is TRBV5-6 and J is TRBJ1-4; the match to TRBD1 covers 9 bases. CDR1 and CDR2 from the germline V gene are SGHDT and YYEEEE. After removal of 4 bases from V and 4 bases from J, the junction contained 11 bases not matched to a gene. This CDR3 contains 17 residues. In DNA form, the CDR3 reads TGTGCCAGCAGCACACCCGGGACAGGGAGCGGTAATGAAAAACTGTTTTTT. Amino acid sequence: CASSTPGTGSGNEKLFF. Combining the CDR3 with reference TRBV5-6 and TRBJ1-4 gives the whole variable domain DAGVTQSPTHLIKTRGQQVTLRCSPKSGHDTVSWYQQALGQGPQFIFQYYEEEERQRGNFPDRFSGHQFPNYSSELNVNALLLGDSALYLCASSTPGTGSGNEKLFFGSGTQLSVL.

V gene TRBV19 combines with J gene TRBJ2-1; D unresolved. CDR3 length: 14 residues. The germline V gene encodes CDR1 LNHDA and CDR2 SQIVND (reference sequence). The V end was cut by 1 base, the J end by 9 bases, with 13 bases between. The CDR3 DNA is TGTGCCAGTAGTATAGCTCACCGAGCAGGTGAGCAGTTCTTC. It encodes CASSIAHRAGEQFF.